The 31 T cell receptor beta chains listed next were all sequenced from one sample in a study of T-cell memory formation after mild COVID-19. One entry per CDR3 protein, called by TCRdb with MiXCR from the 5' RACE reads. The sample holds some 86,000 distinct CDR3 sequences, 20% to 30% seen once. The sample taken for sequencing was PBMCs or a T cell subset sorted from them (not recorded which). The receptors here all came from a man between 18 and 29 years old who had mild COVID-19 (a few samples of this study predate the infection). Cell type and time point are not known.

This clonotype was recorded only once. J is TRBJ2-7 and V is TRBV12-3 or TRBV12-4; D is perhaps TRBD1 (5 bases). The CDR3 covers 13 residues. Trimming stripped 5 bases from V and 2 bases from J, with 10 bases between. Here the CDR3 reads CASSTDSPYEQYF. The CDR3 DNA reads as TGTGCCAGCAGTACTGACAGTCCCTACGAGCAGTACTTC.

The chain is built from TRBV9 and TRBJ1-5, with 7 bases lining up with TRBD1. CDR1 and CDR2 from the germline V gene are SGDLS and YYNGEE. Trimming took 4 bases from V and 7 from J; bases not matched to a gene: 8. CDR3 size: 14 residues. The CDR3 reads CASSFTGENQPQHF. As DNA, the CDR3 is TGTGCCAGCAGCTTTACAGGGGAAAACCAGCCCCAGCATTTT.

CDR3 amino acids: CASGLLPARQYV. The CDR3 coding sequence is TGTGCTAGTGGTTTGCTCCCTGCTCGCCAGTACGTC. The rearrangement joins TRBV12-5 to TRBJ2-7; D gene uncertain. The CDR3 is 12 amino acids. Germline loops: CDR1 LGHNT, CDR2 FRNRAP. V was cut by 2 bases and J by 10 bases, with 12 bases left in between.

The chain joins TRBV27 to TRBJ1-1; a possible D gene is TRBD1 (5 bases). V lost 4 bases to trimming and J lost 0 bases, with 9 bases between them. The CDR3 is 14 residues long. CDR1 MNHEY and CDR2 SMNVEV come from the germline V gene (reference sequence). CDR3 protein: CASSYTGLNTEAFF. The CDR3 nucleotides read TGTGCCAGCAGTTACACAGGCCTGAACACTGAAGCTTTCTTT.

The rearrangement uses TRBV29-1 and TRBJ1-1, with D hard to call. The germline gives CDR1 SQVTM, CDR2 ANQGSEA. CDR3 size: 12 residues. The germline V and J ends were trimmed by 2 bases and 1 base, with 5 bases remaining between them. The CDR3 DNA is TGCAGCGTTGAAACGGGGAACACTGAAGCTTTCTTT. Residues: CSVETGNTEAFF.

The CDR3, as DNA: TGTGCCAGCAGAGCTTTCCCGGGCCTAAATTCACCCCTCCACTTT. Protein sequence: CASRAFPGLNSPLHF. This chain uses TRBV6-5 with TRBJ1-6; D remains unclear. CDR3 size: 15 residues. The V gene lost 6 bases and the J gene lost 7 bases, with 16 bases spanning the gap. Germline CDR1 is MNHEY and CDR2 is SVGAGI.

The chain links TRBV12-3 or TRBV12-4 to TRBJ1-4; TRBD1 matches at 8 bases. The CDR3 is 16 residues long. V gave up 3 bases and J gave up 9 bases; unmatched junction bases: 12. The CDR3, as DNA: TGTGCCAGCAGTTTTGGCATGGAGGGGACAGGCAAAAAACTGTTTTTT. This translates into CASSFGMEGTGKKLFF.

This clonotype was seen a few times. This chain joins TRBV12-3 or TRBV12-4 and TRBJ1-2, with 10 nucleotides matching TRBD1. The CDR3 has 15 amino acids. Trimming at V came to 6 bases and at J to 4 bases, leaving 8 bases not matched to a gene. CDR3 nucleotide sequence: TGTGCCAGCAGCCCGGGACAGGGGAATTTCTATGGCTACACCTTC. This sequence encodes CASSPGQGNFYGYTF.

The V and J genes are TRBV4-2 and TRBJ2-3; 11 nucleotides match TRBD2. The CDR3 covers 15 residues. The V gene end was trimmed by 0 bases and the J gene end by 4 bases; junction bases not matched to a gene: 0. Germline CDR1 and CDR2: LGHNA and YNFKEQ. As DNA, the CDR3 is TGTGCCAGCAGCCAAGATAGCGGGGGGGCAGATACGCAGTATTTT. This gives the protein CASSQDSGGADTQYF.

This clonotype was counted a few times. The gene calls are TRBV12-3 or TRBV12-4 and TRBJ1-2; D gene ambiguous. The V end was cut by 3 bases, the J end by 4 bases, with 15 bases between. The CDR3 contains 15 residues. The CDR3 region has the DNA TGTGCCAGCAGTTTTTATATTGGGGTTGCCTATGGCTACACCTTC. It yields the protein CASSFYIGVAYGYTF.

The chain carries TRBV5-1 and TRBJ2-2; the match to TRBD1 covers 9 bases. Per the germline V gene, CDR1 is SGHRS and CDR2 is YFSETQ. V trimming: 4 bases; J trimming: 5 bases; junction bases outside the gene matches: 3. CDR3 length equals 14 residues. As DNA, the CDR3 is TGCGCCAGCAGCGCTGGACAGGGGACCGGGGAGCTGTTTTTT. Translating it yields CASSAGQGTGELFF.

This clonotype has just one count. The CDR3 reads CASSHRQGVDGYTF. Here the CDR3 DNA reads TGCGCCAGCAGCCACCGACAGGGGGTAGATGGCTACACCTTC. The V gene is TRBV5-1, the J gene TRBJ1-2, with 9 positions matching TRBD1. The CDR3 covers 14 residues. Germline V gene data show CDR1 as SGHRS and CDR2 as YFSETQ. Unmatched junction bases numbered 7, after V lost 4 bases and J lost 6 bases.

The chain links TRBV4-1 to TRBJ1-6; a possible D gene is TRBD1 (6 bases). Germline CDR1 MGHRA, CDR2 YSYEKL. V was trimmed by 5 bases and J by 6 bases, leaving 14 bases between them. The CDR3 has 15 amino acids. Here the CDR3 DNA reads TGCGCCAGCAGCGGGGAGGGGGGCTCTAATTCACCCCTCCACTTT. Its protein is CASSGEGGSNSPLHF.

This clonotype was counted between two and nine times. The CDR3 sequence: CASSFGPSGANVLTF. In DNA form, the CDR3 reads TGTGCCAGCAGCTTCGGTCCCTCCGGGGCCAACGTCCTGACTTTC. The rearrangement links TRBV5-5 to TRBJ2-6; no clear D gene. V lost 2 bases to trimming and J lost 4 bases, with 10 bases between them. The CDR3 runs 15 residues. Germline CDR1 is SGHKS and CDR2 is YYEKEE (reference sequence).

This sequence joins TRBV9 and TRBJ2-3; 8 bases line up with TRBD2. The CDR3 is made up of 17 amino acids. In germline, CDR1 is SGDLS, CDR2 YYNGEE. Trimming removed 0 bases from V and 4 bases from J; junction bases left unmatched: 10. The CDR3 DNA reads as TGTGCCAGCAGCGTAGGGCTCGGGGGGGCCCAGCCAGATACGCAGTATTTT. Its translation is CASSVGLGGAQPDTQYF.

This clonotype has only a few counts. The V call is TRBV23-1, the J call TRBJ1-1; the match to TRBD1 covers 8 bases. TRBV23-1 is an ORF, and what it does is uncertain. The CDR3 consists of 17 residues. V dropped 0 bases and J dropped 0; count of bases not matched to a gene: 6. The CDR3 region is CASSQSRNRGMNTEAFF. The CDR3 nucleotides read TGCGCCAGCAGTCAATCAAGGAACAGGGGGATGAACACTGAAGCTTTCTTT.

This chain joins TRBV7-9 and TRBJ1-4; D unresolved. The V end was cut by 6 bases, the J end by 2 bases, with 4 bases between. The germline gives CDR1 SEHNR, CDR2 FQNEAQ (reference sequence). The CDR3 spans 12 residues. Written as DNA, the CDR3 is TGTGCCAGCAGGGCGACTAATGAAAAACTGTTTTTT. Amino acids: CASRATNEKLFF.

The chain has TRBV7-2 and TRBJ2-1, with TRBD1 matching 9 bases. The closer fit of TRBJ2-5 to the DNA end suggests the J call may be wrong. This CDR3 comprises 14 residues. The germline V gene has CDR1 SGHTA and CDR2 FQGNSA. The CDR3 here is CASSSYRGRMAQYF. CDR3 DNA: TGTGCCAGCAGCTCATACAGGGGGCGCATGGCCCAGTACTTC.

This sequence joins TRBV5-5 and TRBJ2-3; maybe TRBD2 (5 bases). Trimming cost V 9 bases and J 2 bases, with 19 bases left between them. The CDR3 runs to 15 residues. The germline CDR1 and CDR2 sequences are SGHKS and YYEKEE (reference sequence). For the CDR3, the DNA is TGTGCCACCTCGGCGGACCCGGGGTACACAGATACGCAGTATTTT. This encodes CATSADPGYTDTQYF.

This clonotype was seen a few times. V and J are TRBV7-4 and TRBJ1-1; D uncertain. The CDR3 totals 14 residues. V gave up 5 bases and J gave up 10 bases, with 20 bases separating them. The germline gives CDR1 SGHVT, CDR2 SQSDAQ. The CDR3 region has the DNA TGTGCCAGCAGCCCTGTCGGAGATTCCTGGGGAGCTTTCTTT. Residues: CASSPVGDSWGAFF.

This clonotype has just a few counts. This rearrangement joins TRBV5-1 to TRBJ2-1, with D unresolved. Trimming stripped 2 bases from V and 8 bases from J, with 5 bases between. Germline loops: CDR1 SGHRS, CDR2 YFSETQ. The CDR3 loop spans 11 amino acids. CDR3 nucleotides: TGCGCCAGCAGCTTATTAGATGAGCAGTTCTTC. Encoded protein: CASSLLDEQFF.

This clonotype has a handful of counts. The chain recombines TRBV6-5 with TRBJ1-1; D may be TRBD1 (5 bases). There are 13 residues in the CDR3. Trimming stripped 5 bases from V and 0 bases from J, with 7 bases between. The V gene's germline CDR1 is MNHEY and CDR2 SVGAGI. CDR3 sequence reads: CASSGQMNTEAFF. CDR3 nucleotide sequence: TGTGCCAGCAGTGGACAAATGAACACTGAAGCTTTCTTT.

The J gene is TRBJ1-2, the V gene TRBV12-3 or TRBV12-4; 9 nucleotides align to TRBD1. The ends lost 4 bases at V and 5 bases at J; junction bases unmatched: 11. This CDR3 contains 16 residues. The CDR3 spells CASSSRRDRVTYGYTF. Here the CDR3 DNA reads TGTGCCAGCAGTTCTCGACGGGACAGGGTGACATATGGCTACACCTTC.

This clonotype was seen a handful of times. This sequence joins TRBV4-1 and TRBJ1-4, with unresolved D. The CDR3 extends over 16 amino acids. The germline V gene has CDR1 MGHRA and CDR2 YSYEKL. V lost 0 bases and J lost 8, with 16 bases in between. The CDR3 protein is CASSQDPSEWREKLFF. The DNA of the CDR3 is TGCGCCAGCAGCCAAGATCCCAGTGAGTGGCGGGAAAAACTGTTTTTT.

Only a few counts were recorded for this clonotype. The J gene is TRBJ2-1, the V gene TRBV20-1, with 8 bases lining up with TRBD1. Trimming took 1 base from V and 9 from J; bases not matched to a gene: 5. The CDR3 totals 13 residues. Germline CDR1 DFQATT, CDR2 SNEGSKA (reference sequence). For the CDR3, the DNA is TGCAGTGCTAGAGGGACAGGGTCAAGTGAGCAGTTCTTC. It translates to CSARGTGSSEQFF.

The V gene is TRBV6-5, the J gene TRBJ2-3; 11 bases map to TRBD2. Germline V gives CDR1 MNHEY, CDR2 SVGAGI. The CDR3 consists of 16 residues. V trimming: 2 bases; J trimming: 4 bases; junction bases outside the gene matches: 5. The DNA of the CDR3 is TGTGCCAGCAGTTACGGGCTAGCGGGGGGTTCAGATACGCAGTATTTT. Encoded protein: CASSYGLAGGSDTQYF.

In nucleotides, the CDR3 is TGTGCCAGCACCCCACTAGCGGGGGGCTCCTACGAGCAGTACTTC. Its protein product is CASTPLAGGSYEQYF. The chain carries TRBV6-5 and TRBJ2-7, with 12 bases matching TRBD2. In germline, CDR1 is MNHEY, CDR2 SVGAGI. V lost 7 bases and J lost 0; bases outside the gene matches: 4. There are 15 residues in the CDR3.

The chain carries TRBV4-1 and TRBJ2-7; maybe TRBD2 (5 bases). Trimming removed 3 bases from V and 0 bases from J, with 15 bases in between. Germline V CDR1 and CDR2: MGHRA, YSYEKL. The CDR3 totals 16 residues. The CDR3 region is CASSQDQSTSSYEQYF. The DNA for the CDR3 is TGCGCCAGCAGCCAGGATCAGTCTACTAGCTCCTACGAGCAGTACTTC.

V is TRBV10-1 and J is TRBJ2-3; possibly TRBD1 for D (5 bases). The CDR3 is 14 amino acids. CDR1 and CDR2 from the germline V gene are WNHNN and SYGVQD (reference sequence). Trimming stripped 3 bases from V and 2 bases from J, with 9 bases between. The CDR3 bases are TGCGCCAGCAGTGACGCCAGGGTCACAGATACGCAGTATTTT. It translates to CASSDARVTDTQYF.

This chain uses TRBV7-8 with TRBJ2-1, with TRBD2 as a possible D gene (7 bases). Between the trimmed V and J ends, which lost 5 bases and 0 bases, there was a span of 14 bases. CDR1 and CDR2 from the germline V gene are SGHVS and FQNEAQ. This CDR3 spans 16 amino acids. The CDR3 sequence: CASSPIGGLSYNEQFF. Written as DNA, the CDR3 is TGTGCCAGCAGCCCGATCGGGGGGCTCTCCTACAATGAGCAGTTCTTC.

CDR3: CASSQDQPSGAKNIQYF. CDR3 bases: TGCGCCAGCAGCCAAGATCAACCTAGCGGGGCCAAAAACATTCAGTACTTC. The V and J genes are TRBV4-3 and TRBJ2-4; 8 nucleotides line up with TRBD2. The CDR3 consists of 17 residues. With V trimmed by 0 bases and J by 1 base, 5 bases remained unmatched. The germline CDR1 and CDR2 sequences are LGHNA and YSLEER.